This passage covers 13 T cell receptor beta chains from one sample sequenced in a study of sequential checkpoint blockade in melanoma. Here immunoSEQ multiplex PCR was the method, and the copy in TCRdb shows in-frame clones only, minus some. The data show tens of thousands of clones, around 73% seen once. Stated treatment: randomized to nivolumab then ipilimumab (arm A) or the reverse (arm B). This material consisted of CD8+ T cells sorted from blood (inferred from file names), taken from a patient given nivolumab and ipilimumab in sequence. The source of these receptors is a human donor with melanoma.

The V call is TRBV27, the J call TRBJ1-5, with D possibly being TRBD1 (6 bases). CDR3 size: 16 residues. The V end lost 5 bases, the J end lost 5 bases, and 19 bases lay between the germline ends. CDR1 is MNHEY and CDR2 is SMNVEV in the germline V gene (reference sequence). CDR3 bases: TGTGCCAGCAGTCGTAGGGCCCAGGGGAGGGATCAGCCCCAGCATTTT. This sequence encodes CASSRRAQGRDQPQHF.

The gene calls are TRBV10-3 and TRBJ2-7; 9 bases agree with TRBD2. Germline CDR1 ENHRY, CDR2 SYGVKD. The CDR3 totals 14 residues. The ends lost 4 bases at V and 1 base at J; junction bases unmatched: 2. The CDR3: CAISGAGGSYEQYF. The DNA for the CDR3 is TGTGCCATCAGTGGAGCGGGAGGTTCCTACGAGCAGTACTTC.

This clone was detected only a few times. The chain recombines TRBV6-5 with TRBJ1-5; perhaps TRBD1 as D (5 bases). There are 15 residues in the CDR3. Looked up from germline, CDR1 is MNHEY and CDR2 is SVGAGI. V lost 6 bases and J 0 bases, leaving 12 bases between the germline ends. CDR3 DNA sequence: TGTGCCAGCAGGACCAGGGTCTATAGCAATCAGCCCCAGCATTTT. Its protein is CASRTRVYSNQPQHF.

The rearrangement joins TRBV9 to TRBJ2-5; perhaps TRBD1 as D (7 bases). The V gene lost 4 bases and the J gene lost 3 bases, with 22 bases spanning the gap. Germline V gene data show CDR1 as SGDLS and CDR2 as YYNGEE. This CDR3 is built from 17 residues. In DNA form, the CDR3 reads TGTGCCAGCAGCTCACATGGAGGGGGACAGCTCAAAGAGACCCAGTACTTC. It specifies CASSSHGGGQLKETQYF.

J is TRBJ1-6 and V is TRBV19, with D hard to call. V gave up 3 bases and J gave up 6 bases, with 12 bases separating them. CDR1 and CDR2 from the germline V gene are LNHDA and SQIVND (reference sequence). This CDR3 has 15 residues. The DNA of the CDR3 is TGTGCCAGTAGTATGGCTCCCGCGGGTAATTCACCCCTCCACTTT. This codes for CASSMAPAGNSPLHF.

V gene TRBV5-4 combines with J gene TRBJ1-1; D remains unclear. Deletions cut 2 bases from V and 6 bases from J, with 23 bases between. This CDR3 spans 17 amino acids. Germline V CDR1 and CDR2: SGHNT, YYREEE (reference sequence). Here the CDR3 reads CASSLTGSQWVSPEAFF. Written as DNA, the CDR3 is TGTGCCAGCAGCTTAACCGGGTCGCAGTGGGTTAGCCCTGAAGCTTTCTTT.

The chain employs TRBV9 and TRBJ2-7, with 10 bases that match TRBD2. V gave up 0 bases and J gave up 4 bases; unmatched junction bases: 4. The CDR3 has 15 amino acids. Germline V gene lookup returns CDR1 SGDLS and CDR2 YYNGEE. The CDR3 region has the DNA TGTGCCAGCAGCGTAGCAAGCGGGAGGGTTTACGAGCAGTACTTC. Translating gives CASSVASGRVYEQYF.

This sequence joins TRBV7-8 and TRBJ2-7; D is possibly TRBD1 (6 bases). CDR3 length: 15 amino acids. Trimming took 3 bases from V and 7 from J, leaving 19 bases between them. Per germline, CDR1 SGHVS and CDR2 FQNEAQ. The CDR3 DNA reads as TGTGCCAGCAGCTTGACAAACGCCGGACAGCCTGAGCAGTACTTC. This encodes CASSLTNAGQPEQYF. The full variable domain, its missing parts supplied by reference TRBV7-8 and TRBJ2-7, is GAGVSQSPRYKVAKRGQDVALRCDPISGHVSLFWYQQALGQGPEFLTYFQNEAQLDKSGLPSDRFFAERPEGSVSTLKIQRTQQEDSAVYLCASSLTNAGQPEQYFGPGTRLTVT.

The genes are TRBV18 and TRBJ1-1, with D possibly matching TRBD1 (5 bases). The CDR3 consists of 13 residues. CDR1 is KGHSH and CDR2 is LQKENI in the germline V gene. The germline V and J ends were trimmed by 3 bases and 5 bases, with 10 bases remaining between them. CDR3 amino acids: CASSPKGRTEAFF. For the CDR3, the DNA is TGTGCCAGCTCACCCAAGGGGCGGACTGAAGCTTTCTTT.

The CDR3 nucleotides read TGTGCCAGCAGCTCTGGCTTGGCTAGTAACTATGGCTACACCTTC. Its translation is CASSSGLASNYGYTF. V is TRBV7-3 and J is TRBJ1-2; D call uncertain. The germline V gene has CDR1 SGHTA and CDR2 FQGTGA. This CDR3 region has 15 residues. V shed 4 bases and J shed 1 base, with 13 bases lying between them. Filled out from reference TRBV7-3 and TRBJ1-2, the complete variable domain reads GAGVSQTPSNKVTEKGKYVELRCDPISGHTALYWYRQSLGQGPEFLIYFQGTGAADDSGLPNDRFFAVRPEGSVSTLKIQRTERGDSAVYLCASSSGLASNYGYTFGSGTRLTVV.

The rearrangement joins TRBV5-4 to TRBJ2-5; maybe TRBD1 (6 bases). The CDR3 runs 15 residues. Germline CDR1 is SGHNT and CDR2 is YYREEE (reference sequence). Trimming pared 3 bases from V and 0 bases from J, leaving 12 bases between. The CDR3 protein is CASSSGQTNQETQYF. The CDR3 region has the DNA TGTGCCAGCAGCTCTGGACAGACTAACCAAGAGACCCAGTACTTC.

This chain connects TRBV7-9 to TRBJ2-5, with D maybe TRBD2 (5 bases). Germline V gives CDR1 SEHNR, CDR2 FQNEAQ (reference sequence). This CDR3 region has 12 residues. Trimming removed 0 bases at V and 11 bases at J, with 10 bases between. CDR3 residues: CASSLAGEEQYF. CDR3 sequence (DNA): TGTGCCAGCAGCTTAGCGGGAGAGGAGCAGTACTTC.

The genes are TRBV6-4 and TRBJ1-1; D gene ambiguous. The CDR3 totals 13 residues. Per germline, CDR1 MRHNA and CDR2 SNTAGT. Trimming stripped 4 bases from V and 3 bases from J, with 9 bases between. The CDR3 bases are TGTGCCAGCAGTGTCGAGGATTACACTGAAGCTTTCTTT. Translation: CASSVEDYTEAFF.